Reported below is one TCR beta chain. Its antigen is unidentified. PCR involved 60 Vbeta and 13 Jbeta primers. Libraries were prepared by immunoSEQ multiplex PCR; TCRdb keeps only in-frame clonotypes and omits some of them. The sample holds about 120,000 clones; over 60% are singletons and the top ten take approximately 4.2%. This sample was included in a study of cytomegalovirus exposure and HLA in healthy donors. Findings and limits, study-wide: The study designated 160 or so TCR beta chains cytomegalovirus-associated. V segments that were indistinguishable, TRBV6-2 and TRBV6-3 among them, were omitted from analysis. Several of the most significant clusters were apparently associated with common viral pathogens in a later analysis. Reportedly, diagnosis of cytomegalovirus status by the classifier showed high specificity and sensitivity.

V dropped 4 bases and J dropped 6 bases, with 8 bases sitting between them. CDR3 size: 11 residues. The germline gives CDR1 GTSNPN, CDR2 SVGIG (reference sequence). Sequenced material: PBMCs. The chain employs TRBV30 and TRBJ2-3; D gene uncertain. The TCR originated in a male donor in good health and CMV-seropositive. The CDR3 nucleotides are TGTGCCTGGAATCACCAGGATACGCAGTATTTT. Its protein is CAWNHQDTQYF.